The next 28 T cell receptor beta chains were all read from a single sample in a study of T cell responses to AZD1222 COVID-19 vaccine. TCRdb's copy holds only in-frame clones and misses some; the assay was immunoSEQ multiplex PCR. The sample shows 150,000 or so clones, approximately 88% of them seen only once. The sample was peripheral blood, taken on day 0 of AZD1222 vaccination. The receptors derive from an adult in good health.

This clone has only a few counts. This sequence joins TRBV5-8 and TRBJ1-1, with D unclear. The germline gives CDR1 SGHTS, CDR2 YDEGEE. V was pared by 2 bases and J by 10 bases, with 15 bases between. The CDR3 spans 13 residues. Here the CDR3 DNA reads TGTGCCAGCAGCTTCCCCGGTGAGGAGCGAGCTTTCTTT. Translation: CASSFPGEERAFF.

This chain uses TRBV9 with TRBJ2-1; 10 nucleotides line up with TRBD2. From germline, CDR1 is SGDLS and CDR2 YYNGEE. This CDR3 region has 15 residues. The V and J ends lost 0 bases and 10 bases, in that order; junction bases with no gene match: 7. CDR3 DNA: TGTGCCAGCAGCGTAGCAGCGGGGGGGTCTAGAGAGCAGTTCTTC. This encodes CASSVAAGGSREQFF.

The gene calls are TRBV9 and TRBJ1-6, with 7 bases aligning to TRBD1. Germline V gene sequence: CDR1 SGDLS, CDR2 YYNGEE. J lost 11 bases, V lost 2 bases, and 4 bases had no gene match. The CDR3 extends over 13 amino acids. CDR3 in DNA: TGTGCCAGCAGCGTCAGGGGGATTGCACCCCTCCACTTT. Its translation is CASSVRGIAPLHF.

The chain recombines TRBV18 with TRBJ2-2; D call uncertain. The CDR3 sequence is 13 residues long. V dropped 1 base and J dropped 5 bases, with 5 bases sitting between them. Germline V gives CDR1 KGHSH, CDR2 LQKENI. The CDR3 DNA reads as TGTGCCAGCTCACCACTGGGAACCGGGGAGCTGTTTTTT. This gives the protein CASSPLGTGELFF.

The J gene is TRBJ2-7, the V gene TRBV10-2; 9 bases line up with TRBD2. CDR1 is WSHSY and CDR2 is SAAADI in the germline V gene. The CDR3 runs to 16 residues. Germline trimming cut 2 bases from V and 6 bases from J; bases unmatched to any gene: 11. The CDR3 sequence is CASSEPGLASGLEQYF. In DNA form, the CDR3 reads TGCGCCAGCAGTGAGCCGGGACTAGCCTCAGGGCTCGAGCAGTACTTC.

The chain is built from TRBV5-8 and TRBJ2-4; 7 bases align to TRBD1. This CDR3 is built from 15 residues. Germline CDR1 is SGHTS and CDR2 is YDEGEE. The V and J ends lost 4 bases and 5 bases, in that order; junction bases with no gene match: 9. CDR3 coding DNA: TGTGCCAGCAGCCACCGCCGGGACAGAGAAAACATTCAGTACTTC. Its translation is CASSHRRDRENIQYF.

The chain combines TRBV15 with TRBJ1-6; 7 nucleotides agree with TRBD1. V lost 5 bases to trimming and J lost 9 bases; unmatched junction nucleotides: 10. In germline, CDR1 is LNHNV, CDR2 YYDKDF (reference sequence). This CDR3 comprises 15 residues. The DNA of the CDR3 is TGTGCCACCAGCCGCACCTCAACAGGGGTTTCACCCCTCCACTTT. Protein product: CATSRTSTGVSPLHF.

The chain links TRBV10-3 to TRBJ1-1; 7 bases are shared with TRBD1. Germline CDR1 reads ENHRY; CDR2 reads SYGVKD. The V gene end was trimmed by 2 bases and the J gene end by 9 bases; junction bases not matched to a gene: 15. The CDR3 is 16 amino acids. The CDR3 bases are TGTGCCATCAGTGAGACCCCAGGACAGGAAGGTTTCAAAGCTTTCTTT. Translation gives CAISETPGQEGFKAFF.

The chain links TRBV5-1 to TRBJ1-1, with D hard to call. CDR3 length: 13 residues. The V end lost 8 bases, the J end lost 1 base, and 12 bases lay between the germline ends. Germline CDR1 is SGHRS and CDR2 is YFSETQ. CDR3 in DNA: TGCGCCAGTCAAGCTAGAGAGAACACTGAAGCTTTCTTT. Translated: CASQARENTEAFF.

The rearrangement uses TRBV5-4 and TRBJ1-3; 9 positions match TRBD1. Germline V gives CDR1 SGHNT, CDR2 YYREEE (reference sequence). Trimming cost V 3 bases and J 7 bases; bases outside gene matches: 11. The CDR3 length is 16 residues. DNA of the CDR3: TGTGCCAGCAGCTCGCCGGGACAGGGTAGCGGGAACACCATATATTTT. Its translation: CASSSPGQGSGNTIYF.

The chain recombines TRBV5-8 with TRBJ1-1; D call uncertain. CDR1 and CDR2 from the germline V gene are SGHTS and YDEGEE. The CDR3 length is 13 residues. Trimming cost V 3 bases and J 10 bases, with 16 bases left between them. This CDR3 is CASSWGGLSGAFF. CDR3 coding DNA: TGTGCCAGCAGCTGGGGAGGTCTTTCGGGAGCTTTCTTT.

The V gene is TRBV14, the J gene TRBJ2-5; 9 bases are shared with TRBD2. The trim removed 2 bases at V and 5 bases at J, leaving 12 bases unmatched. CDR1 is SGHDN and CDR2 is FVKESK in the germline V gene. The CDR3 covers 17 residues. This chain's CDR3 is CASSQSGRGGPLETQYF. The CDR3 nucleotides read TGTGCCAGCAGCCAAAGCGGGCGGGGGGGCCCTTTGGAGACCCAGTACTTC.

This rearrangement joins TRBV20-1 to TRBJ2-7; the D gene is possibly TRBD2 (6 bases). Germline V lookup: CDR1 DFQATT, CDR2 SNEGSKA (reference sequence). The CDR3 consists of 15 residues. V shed 3 bases and J shed 3 bases, with 18 bases lying between them. Written as DNA, the CDR3 is TGCAGTGCTAGTCCCCTCGTCAGGCGGGACTACGAGCAGTACTTC. Translated, it gives CSASPLVRRDYEQYF.

The V and J genes are TRBV11-2 and TRBJ2-7; D is tentatively TRBD1 or TRBD2 (5 bases each). CDR1 and CDR2 from the germline V gene are SGHAT and FQNNGV. The length of the CDR3 is 13 residues. V gave up 6 bases and J gave up 8 bases, with 17 bases separating them. In DNA, the CDR3 is TGTGCCAGCAGTCAAGTTGGTGGGGGACAGCAGTACTTC. It encodes CASSQVGGGQQYF.

This clone was found once. This chain uses TRBV6-5 with TRBJ2-7; TRBD2 is a possible D gene (5 bases). With 6 bases removed from V and 6 bases from J, the gap between germline ends came to 12 bases. In germline, CDR1 is MNHEY, CDR2 SVGAGI. The length of the CDR3 is 12 residues. The CDR3 spells CASSPNGVEQYF. The CDR3 DNA is TGTGCCAGCAGCCCCAACGGGGTCGAGCAGTACTTC.

The V and J genes are TRBV6-2 or TRBV6-3 and TRBJ1-2; 7 bases are shared with TRBD1. V shed 6 bases, J shed 7 bases, and the junction held 14 bases outside the gene matches. Germline assignment: CDR1 MNHEY and CDR2 SVGEGT. The CDR3 is 15 residues long. CDR3 sequence (DNA): TGTGCCAGCAGCTTTCCGGGACAGTTTTTCGGTGGCTACACCTTC. Protein product: CASSFPGQFFGGYTF.

The rearrangement links TRBV7-9 to TRBJ2-7; no clear D. Trimming pared 5 bases from V and 3 bases from J, leaving 14 bases between. The CDR3 is made up of 14 amino acids. The germline V gene encodes CDR1 SEHNR and CDR2 FQNEAQ (reference sequence). The CDR3 is CASSPGSLNYEQYF. CDR3 in DNA: TGTGCCAGCAGCCCCGGGTCCCTAAACTACGAGCAGTACTTC.

V gene TRBV6-5 combines with J gene TRBJ1-2; 10 positions match TRBD1. CDR3 length: 15 residues. V trimming: 6 bases; J trimming: 8 bases; junction bases outside the gene matches: 12. CDR1 and CDR2 (germline): MNHEY, SVGAGI. CDR3 DNA: TGTGCCAGCAGCCGCGATTTTGGACAGGGGGACGGCTACACCTTC. It encodes CASSRDFGQGDGYTF.

This rearrangement joins TRBV6-5 to TRBJ1-5; D may be TRBD1 (5 bases). V lost 3 bases to trimming and J lost 7 bases, with 16 bases between them. Germline lookup yields CDR1 MNHEY and CDR2 SVGAGI. The CDR3 is 15 residues long. CDR3 sequence reads: CASSYRGYERQPQHF. The CDR3 DNA is TGTGCCAGCAGTTATAGGGGTTATGAGCGGCAGCCCCAGCATTTT.

The rearrangement links TRBV28 to TRBJ2-1; 8 bases are shared with TRBD2. CDR1 and CDR2 (germline): MDHEN, SYDVKM. The CDR3 runs to 15 residues. The V gene end was trimmed by 5 bases and the J gene end by 9 bases; junction bases not matched to a gene: 12. The CDR3 nucleotides read TGTGCCAGCAGTAGTGGGAGCGGGGGCCAGGGTGAGCAGTTCTTC. This sequence encodes CASSSGSGGQGEQFF.

The chain is built from TRBV18 and TRBJ1-6; 11 bases align to TRBD1. The CDR3 spans 14 residues. In germline, CDR1 is KGHSH, CDR2 LQKENI. The V gene end was trimmed by 5 bases and the J gene end by 11 bases; junction bases not matched to a gene: 5. The CDR3 protein is CASSLPGQGAPLHF. For the CDR3, the DNA is TGTGCCAGCTCATTACCGGGACAGGGGGCACCCCTCCACTTT.

This clone was picked up a small number of times. J is TRBJ1-2 and V is TRBV5-6; D is uncertain. CDR1 is SGHDT and CDR2 is YYEEEE in the germline V gene. V was trimmed by 4 bases and J by 4 bases, leaving 8 bases between them. The length of the CDR3 is 12 residues. CDR3 in DNA: TGTGCCAGCAGCGAAAGCGCCTATGGCTACACCTTC. Protein sequence: CASSESAYGYTF.

This clone was observed a few times. CDR3 in amino acids: CASSQDRGGRNTEAFF. The CDR3 DNA sequence: TGTGCCAGCAGCCAAGATAGGGGGGGCCGAAACACTGAAGCTTTCTTT. The chain employs TRBV4-2 and TRBJ1-1; weak D call: TRBD1 (6 bases). V shed 0 bases and J shed 2 bases, with 13 bases lying between them. CDR1 and CDR2 (germline): LGHNA, YNFKEQ. This CDR3 is built from 16 residues.

The chain couples TRBV12-3 or TRBV12-4 to TRBJ1-2, with a possible D match to TRBD1 (5 bases). This CDR3 comprises 12 residues. Trimming cost V 7 bases and J 5 bases, with 11 bases left between them. The CDR3 region is CASTLGGYGYTF. For the CDR3, the DNA is TGTGCCAGCACCTTGGGGGGATATGGCTACACCTTC.

The V gene is TRBV6-6, the J gene TRBJ2-7; the match to TRBD1 covers 8 bases. Germline V gene data show CDR1 as MNHNY and CDR2 as SVGAGI (reference sequence). CDR3 length equals 14 residues. The ends lost 6 bases at V and 2 bases at J; junction bases unmatched: 6. CDR3 in amino acids: CASRSGGRTYEQYF. The CDR3 coding sequence is TGTGCCAGCAGATCAGGGGGCCGGACCTACGAGCAGTACTTC.

The chain carries TRBV4-3 and TRBJ2-5; 9 nucleotides align to TRBD1. The CDR3 has 15 residues. Per the germline V gene, CDR1 is LGHNA and CDR2 is YSLEER. V was pared by 4 bases and J by 1 base, with 4 bases of the junction left unmatched. In DNA, the CDR3 is TGCGCCAGCAGCCGATGGGACAGGGCCCAAGAGACCCAGTACTTC. Its translation is CASSRWDRAQETQYF.

This CDR3 reads CASTVRGVSTDTQYF. The CDR3 DNA reads as TGTGCCAGTACCGTGCGGGGGGTCAGCACAGATACGCAGTATTTT. This chain connects TRBV19 to TRBJ2-3, with 8 bases fitting TRBD2. Losses at the gene ends were 7 bases for V and 0 bases for J; bases not matched to a gene: 6. The germline CDR1 and CDR2 sequences are LNHDA and SQIVND (reference sequence). CDR3 length equals 15 residues.

The chain recombines TRBV3-1 (or the pseudogene TRBV3-2) with TRBJ2-1, with 14 bases aligning to TRBD2. V shed 1 base and J 10 bases; nucleotides not matched to a gene: 0. Germline V CDR1 and CDR2: LGHDT, YNNKEL (reference sequence). This CDR3 is 14 amino acids long. As DNA, the CDR3 is TGTGCCAGCAGCCAAGGACTAGCGGGGGGGGAGCAGTTCTTC. Its protein is CASSQGLAGGEQFF.